This paragraph covers one T cell receptor beta chain sequence. Its target is unknown. The data were taken from a study of T cell responses to AZD1222 COVID-19 vaccine. It was second doses at about 4 or about 12 weeks that were pooled. CDR1 and CDR2 (germline): SQVTM, ANQGSEA. CDR3 length: 11 amino acids. Trimming pared 6 bases from V and 12 bases from J, leaving 15 bases between. The study's findings and limits: Spike as a whole was targeted by vaccine-associated CD4 TCRs, dominant at 160-218 and 743-854. In the spike-specific TCR repertoire, nearly half reportedly target unmutated variant regions. Sampling that yielded the repertoires occurred only after the peak T cell response.

The data were produced by immunoSEQ multiplex PCR, yet TCRdb's version contains in-frame clones alone and is incomplete. This table holds about 150,000 clones, about nine tenths found once. The chain uses TRBV29-1 and TRBJ2-1, with D possibly matching TRBD1 (6 bases). This receptor was taken from an adult who received the AZD1222 COVID-19 vaccine. The material was peripheral blood, obtained 28 days after the second AZD1222 dose. CDR3 protein: CSVSTTGRQFF. The CDR3 bases are TGCAGCGTATCTACCACAGGGAGGCAGTTCTTC.